This is a list of T cell receptor beta chains from one sample in a study of blood T cell repertoires in COVID-19. Profiled with immunoSEQ multiplex PCR; TCRdb holds only in-frame clones, not every one. Found here are 200,000 to 250,000 clones, around 92% of them singletons; the top ten hold more than 0.95%. Sequenced input: peripheral blood. Every receptor here comes from a man aged 30 to 45 with acute or convalescent COVID-19. CDR3s include the opening cysteine and the closing phenylalanine or tryptophan. A D gene is named only where the DNA matches it firmly. Not every row has a clone size; where given, it reads once, few, many or a size class.

d_call,clone_size,j_call,v_call,cdr3_length,cdr3_nt,cdr3_aa
.,.,TRBJ1-1,TRBV28,14,TGTGCCAGCAGGTCTCAGGGTGATACGGCTGAAGCTTTCTTT,CASRSQGDTAEAFF
TRBD2,.,TRBJ2-5,TRBV5-1,15,TGCGCCAGCAGCTGGAGCGGGAGCCAACAAGAGACCCAGTACTTC,CASSWSGSQQETQYF
TRBD1,.,TRBJ2-3,TRBV27,15,TGTGCCAGCAGTTTACTCCGGACAGGGGCAGATACGCAGTATTTT,CASSLLRTGADTQYF
.,.,TRBJ1-2,TRBV6-2/TRBV6-3,14,TGTGCCAGCAGTTCGCCGGACAGAAACTATGGCTACACCTTC,CASSSPDRNYGYTF
.,.,TRBJ1-2,TRBV28,13,TGTGCCAGCAGTTTGGTATGGGGCGATGGCTACACCTTC,CASSLVWGDGYTF
.,.,TRBJ2-5,TRBV6-5,15,TGTGCCAGCAGTTATCAGGGCAGGGCCCAAGAGACCCAGTACTTC,CASSYQGRAQETQYF
TRBD2,.,TRBJ2-2,TRBV7-9,15,TGTGCCAGCAGCTTGGGACTAGGATCCTCCGGGGAGCTGTTTTTT,CASSLGLGSSGELFF
.,.,TRBJ1-1,TRBV6-5,15,TGTGCCAGCAGTTACTCGGGGGTGGGGGCGACTGAAGCTTTCTTT,CASSYSGVGATEAFF
.,once,TRBJ1-5,TRBV28,13,TGTGCCAGCAGTCCGATCCCGAGTGGGCCCCAGCATTTT,CASSPIPSGPQHF
TRBD1,once,TRBJ1-5,TRBV3-1/TRBV3-2,16,TGTGCCAGCAGCCACGGACAGGGCCCATACAATCAGCCCCAGCATTTT,CASSHGQGPYNQPQHF
.,.,TRBJ1-1,TRBV5-6,15,TGTGCCAGCAGCTTTATAGCCCAGAAGAACACTGAAGCTTTCTTT,CASSFIAQKNTEAFF
TRBD1,.,TRBJ2-1,TRBV5-6,16,TGTGCCAGCAGCACGGGTCGGGACAGGACCTACAATGAGCAGTTCTTC,CASSTGRDRTYNEQFF
.,few,TRBJ2-5,TRBV25-1,14,TGTGCCAGCAGTGAATTTGTGGGCTTGGAGACCCAGTACTTC,CASSEFVGLETQYF
TRBD2,.,TRBJ2-7,TRBV5-5,14,TGTGCCAGCAGCTCCGAGCGGGAGGGCCTCAAGCAGTACTTC,CASSSEREGLKQYF
.,.,TRBJ1-5,TRBV5-5,16,TGTGCCAGCAGCTTTCTGGACCCCGGGGGCAATCAGCCCCAGCATTTT,CASSFLDPGGNQPQHF
TRBD2,.,TRBJ2-2,TRBV11-2,16,TGTGCCAGCAGCGGGACTAGCGGGGCGAGCACCGGGGAGCTGTTTTTT,CASSGTSGASTGELFF
.,.,TRBJ2-1,TRBV4-2,14,TGTGCCAGCAGCCAAGTGGGAGGTAGCAATGAGCAGTTCTTC,CASSQVGGSNEQFF
.,.,TRBJ1-5,TRBV19,15,TGTGCCAGTAGTACCTTCGGACAGATCAATCAGCCCCAGCATTTT,CASSTFGQINQPQHF
.,few,TRBJ1-2,TRBV20-1,15,TGCAGTGCTAGTATGTCCGGGAAGAGGGACTATGGCTACACCTTC,CSASMSGKRDYGYTF
TRBD2,.,TRBJ2-6,TRBV29-1,17,TGCAGCGTCCCACTAGCGGGGGGGTTATCTGGGGCCAACGTCCTGACTTTC,CSVPLAGGLSGANVLTF
TRBD1,.,TRBJ2-3,TRBV29-1,14,TGCAGCGTTACCAGGGGGCCCAGCACAGATACGCAGTATTTT,CSVTRGPSTDTQYF
TRBD1,once,TRBJ2-1,TRBV6-1,20,TGTGCCAGCAGTGAAGCGCGAAATATCTTGTGGGACAGGGCTAACAATGAGCAGTTCTTC,CASSEARNILWDRANNEQFF
.,.,TRBJ1-1,TRBV19,17,TGTGCCAGTAGTCCCCGGGGGGGGACGACATCGAACACTGAAGCTTTCTTT,CASSPRGGTTSNTEAFF
TRBD2,once,TRBJ2-1,TRBV4-1,16,TGCGCCAGCAGCCAAGCCCCTAGCGGGAGGGACAATGAGCAGTTCTTC,CASSQAPSGRDNEQFF
.,.,TRBJ2-5,TRBV5-1,14,TGCGCCAGCAGCTTGGTCCCGGGAGAGGAGACCCAGTACTTC,CASSLVPGEETQYF
.,.,TRBJ1-4,TRBV5-6,14,TGTGCCAGCAGCTCCACAGGGTCGGGTGAAAAACTGTTTTTT,CASSSTGSGEKLFF